The 4 T cell receptor beta chains listed next were all sequenced from one sample in a study of shared clonotypes between healthy human individuals. Profiled with immunoSEQ multiplex PCR; TCRdb holds only in-frame clones, not every one. Among roughly 1.5 million clones listed, approximately 98% were seen once. The sequencing input was naive CD4+ T cells sorted from blood. Indicated subset: CD45RA+ positively selected. These receptors were collected from a man aged 30 to 45 in good health.

The V and J genes are TRBV19 and TRBJ1-5; 8 nucleotides line up with TRBD1. The CDR3 is 17 residues long. The V gene's germline CDR1 is LNHDA and CDR2 SQIVND (reference sequence). V lost 5 bases to trimming and J lost 3 bases; unmatched junction nucleotides: 12. CDR3 region: CASSATLGTGYNQPQHF. The CDR3 region has the DNA TGTGCCAGTAGTGCGACGCTCGGGACAGGCTACAATCAGCCCCAGCATTTT.

This clone came up once. The chain carries TRBV9 and TRBJ1-4; D remains ambiguous. Germline CDR1 is SGDLS and CDR2 is YYNGEE. V lost 0 bases to trimming and J lost 7 bases, with 13 bases between them. The CDR3 contains 15 residues. CDR3 sequence reads: CASSVVSGVGEKLFF. CDR3 sequence (DNA): TGTGCCAGCAGCGTAGTCTCCGGGGTCGGTGAAAAACTGTTTTTT.

Only one count was recorded for this clone. The V gene is TRBV7-9, the J gene TRBJ1-1; weak D call: TRBD1 (6 bases). CDR3 length: 15 amino acids. Trimming left V 3 bases short and J 0 bases short, with 11 bases between. CDR1 is SEHNR and CDR2 is FQNEAQ in the germline V gene (reference sequence). The CDR3 protein is CASSLLKGVNTEAFF. The CDR3 DNA reads TGTGCCAGCAGCTTGCTCAAGGGGGTGAACACTGAAGCTTTCTTT.

The sample holds a few counts of this clone. The gene calls are TRBV11-2 and TRBJ2-7, with TRBD1 matching 8 bases. The V segment lost 4 bases and the J segment 5 bases; nucleotides outside the gene matches: 16. The CDR3 has 17 amino acids. In germline, CDR1 is SGHAT, CDR2 FQNNGV. The CDR3: CASSSPIPTGDLNEQYF. CDR3 nucleotides: TGTGCCAGCAGCTCCCCGATTCCGACAGGGGATCTCAACGAGCAGTACTTC. The entire variable domain, with the rest obtained from reference TRBV11-2 and TRBJ2-7, is as follows: EAGVAQSPRYKIIEKRQSVAFWCNPISGHATLYWYQQILGQGPKLLIQFQNNGVVDDSQLPKDRFSAERLKGVDSTLKIQPAKLEDSAVYLCASSSPIPTGDLNEQYFGPGTRLTVT.